Included here is one T cell receptor (beta chain) sequence, with context. No antigen is known for it. The length of the CDR3 is 15 residues. V was pared by 5 bases and J by 0 bases, with 14 bases between. Germline V lookup: CDR1 SNHLY, CDR2 FYNNEI. The data stem from a study of type 1 and type 2 diabetes patients. On the study more broadly: T cells were magnetically sorted from PBMCs as CD4+ or CD8+ subsets. Sequencing for the whole study yielded 18,976,912 paired-end reads.

Genomic DNA was the PCR template. Amplification of the beta chain CDR3 used 30 forward and 13 reverse multiplex primers. From the multiplex PCR reads, TCRdb called clonotypes with MiXCR, one entry per CDR3 protein. The sample contains around 300,000 distinct CDR3 sequences, around 47% of which appear only once. Study-level results: Age and gender were not matched between study groups.

Material: peripheral blood mononuclear cells (PBMCs). The chain carries TRBV2 and TRBJ2-7; D possibly corresponds to TRBD2 (5 bases). This sequence originates from a man aged 18 to 30 with type 2 diabetes. For the CDR3, the DNA is TGTGCCAGCAGTAAAACCGGGGTGAGCTCCTACGAGCAGTACTTC. Its translation: CASSKTGVSSYEQYF.